This note documents a single T cell receptor beta chain sequence. Its cognate antigen is unknown. The germline CDR1 and CDR2 sequences are MRHNA and SNTAGT. V lost 4 bases, J lost 5 bases, and 4 bases stayed unmatched. This CDR3 has 14 amino acids. The data are from a study of beta chain features in type 1 diabetes. Study background: What patients shared with healthy donors was a similar profile of age, gender and cell yields.

What was sequenced were expressed TCRB transcripts, since all of the isolated RNA had been reverse transcribed. Clones were read by immunoSEQ multiplex PCR, and TCRdb kept only the in-frame ones, dropping some. The sample shows tens of thousands of clones, about 51% of them seen only once. Whole-study results and caveats: Fewer junction insertions and more nucleotide deletions appeared in type 1 diabetes patients.

This receptor was obtained from a woman between 18 and 29 years old in good health. The chain uses TRBV6-4 and TRBJ2-1; 8 bases map to TRBD2. The sequenced material came from Tregs from blood. The CDR3 DNA is TGTGCCAGCAGTGCCATAGCGGGAAACAATGAGCAGTTCTTC. It yields the protein CASSAIAGNNEQFF.